The 14 T cell receptor beta chains below come from one sample, sequenced in a study of CD8+CD57+ T cells in acquired aplastic anemia. For CDR3 and TCR beta VDJ profiling, genomic DNA was the template used. TCRdb reprocessed the reads via MiXCR and lists one record per CDR3 protein. The table shows roughly 250,000 distinct CDR3 sequences, with 45% to 50% occurring only once. Sequencing involved patients with CD8+CD57+ cell expansion previously shown by flow cytometry. Specimen: sorted CD4+, CD8+, or CD8+CD57+ T cells (not recorded which) from PBMCs. The receptors shown here come from a human donor with aplastic anemia.

This chain uses TRBV7-9 with TRBJ2-6, with 9 bases that match TRBD1. Germline CDR1 is SEHNR and CDR2 is FQNEAQ (reference sequence). CDR3 size: 17 residues. V dropped 3 bases and J dropped 0; count of bases not matched to a gene: 3. The CDR3 DNA follows: TGTGCCAGCAGCTTGGGGACAGGGAGCTCTGGGGCCAACGTCCTGACTTTC. This sequence encodes CASSLGTGSSGANVLTF.

This clonotype was observed a handful of times. The chain recombines TRBV6-1 with TRBJ2-2; D unresolved. Germline CDR1 MNHNS, CDR2 SASEGT. The CDR3 sequence is 14 residues long. V lost 3 bases to trimming and J lost 3 bases, with 8 bases between them. CDR3 DNA: TGTGCCAGCAGTGAGGTTCCCGACACCGGGGAGCTGTTTTTT. As protein: CASSEVPDTGELFF.

This rearrangement joins TRBV9 to TRBJ1-6; D not resolved. Germline V gene sequence: CDR1 SGDLS, CDR2 YYNGEE. V lost 3 bases, J lost 9 bases, and 10 bases lay in between. The CDR3 has 13 amino acids. The CDR3 loop is CASSETRFSPLHF. In DNA, the CDR3 is TGTGCCAGCAGCGAAACAAGGTTTTCACCCCTCCACTTT. The full variable domain, with the rest looked up from reference TRBV9 and TRBJ1-6, is DSGVTQTPKHLITATGQRVTLRCSPRSGDLSVYWYQQSLDQGLQFLIQYYNGEERAKGNILERFSAQQFPDLHSELNLSSLELGDSALYFCASSETRFSPLHFGNGTRLTVT.

The chain carries TRBV10-3 and TRBJ1-6, with D uncertain. In germline, CDR1 is ENHRY, CDR2 SYGVKD. Trimming left V 8 bases short and J 7 bases short, with 6 bases between. There are 11 residues in the CDR3. The CDR3 DNA is TGTGCCATCCCTAGCAATTCACCCCTCCACTTT. Translating it yields CAIPSNSPLHF.

The chain recombines TRBV2 with TRBJ1-2, with 7 bases aligning to TRBD1. Trimming cost V 6 bases and J 6 bases; bases outside gene matches: 16. Germline V lookup: CDR1 SNHLY, CDR2 FYNNEI. The CDR3 is made up of 16 amino acids. Here the CDR3 reads CASSLRGQAPYDGYTF. The CDR3 DNA reads TGTGCCAGCAGCTTACGAGGACAGGCACCCTACGATGGCTACACCTTC.

There are a few counts of this clonotype. The CDR3 is CSARVGGTGNSPLHF. CDR3 bases: TGCAGTGCTAGAGTAGGAGGGACAGGGAATTCACCCCTCCACTTT. This chain uses TRBV20-1 with TRBJ1-6, with 9 bases that match TRBD1. The germline V gene has CDR1 DFQATT and CDR2 SNEGSKA (reference sequence). The ends lost 1 base at V and 7 bases at J; junction bases unmatched: 5. This CDR3 is built from 15 residues.

In its sample, this clonotype was seen many times. This chain joins TRBV24-1 and TRBJ2-1, with TRBD2 matching 13 bases. Germline CDR1 and CDR2: KGHDR and SFDVKD. V gave up 4 bases and J gave up 6 bases; unmatched junction bases: 8. The CDR3 spans 17 residues. Here the CDR3 reads CATSDAGLAGPFNEQFF. The CDR3 DNA sequence: TGTGCCACCAGTGACGCGGGACTAGCGGGACCGTTCAATGAGCAGTTCTTC.

This clonotype was detected many times. CDR3 bases: TGTGCCAGCAGCCCAGACAGGGTTGGTGGCTACACCTTC. Translation: CASSPDRVGGYTF. This chain links TRBV7-9 with TRBJ1-2; 7 nucleotides match TRBD1. Germline V gene sequence: CDR1 SEHNR, CDR2 FQNEAQ (reference sequence). The CDR3 totals 13 residues. The junction had 7 bases not matched to a gene; V was cut back by 5 bases and J by 7 bases.

In its sample, this clonotype was seen many times. V is TRBV12-3 or TRBV12-4 and J is TRBJ1-6; maybe TRBD1 (6 bases). V lost 3 bases and J lost 10, with 22 bases in between. The CDR3 length is 17 residues. The CDR3 DNA is TGTGCCAGCAGTTTCCCCTCGGCCGGGGGCGCGTGGTCACCCCTCCACTTT. This gives the protein CASSFPSAGGAWSPLHF.

This clonotype was detected a few times. This sequence joins TRBV20-1 and TRBJ1-1, with a weak D call TRBD1 (5 bases). The CDR3 runs 14 residues. CDR1 is DFQATT and CDR2 is SNEGSKA in the germline V gene (reference sequence). V lost 6 bases and J lost 3, with 17 bases in between. CDR3 amino acids: CSASPGKRHTEAFF. The CDR3 nucleotides are TGCAGTGCGAGCCCAGGGAAACGCCACACTGAAGCTTTCTTT.

This clonotype has only a few counts. The chain has TRBV6-4 and TRBJ2-1; D perhaps matches TRBD1 (5 bases). The V end was cut by 5 bases, the J end by 4 bases, with 12 bases between. The CDR3 runs 14 residues. Germline CDR1 reads MRHNA; CDR2 reads SNTAGT. Here the CDR3 DNA reads TGTGCCAGCAGTCTTCAGGGCGAGTACAATGAGCAGTTCTTC. Translated: CASSLQGEYNEQFF.

This clonotype was found a few times. This chain connects TRBV15 to TRBJ2-6; D is undetermined. Trimming pared 1 base from V and 1 base from J, leaving 2 bases between. This CDR3 has 14 amino acids. Germline CDR1 LNHNV, CDR2 YYDKDF (reference sequence). The CDR3 sequence: CATSRVSGANVLTF. CDR3 in DNA: TGTGCCACCAGCAGAGTTTCTGGGGCCAACGTCCTGACTTTC.

The chain joins TRBV20-1 to TRBJ2-5; D not resolved. V lost 1 base, J lost 1 base, and 1 base lay in between. The CDR3 covers 11 residues. CDR1 DFQATT and CDR2 SNEGSKA come from the germline V gene (reference sequence). CDR3 sequence reads: CSARGQETQYF. CDR3 bases: TGCAGTGCTAGAGGCCAAGAGACCCAGTACTTC.

This clonotype has more than one count but fewer than ten. The chain uses TRBV15 and TRBJ1-6; D ambiguous. The germline V and J ends were trimmed by 0 bases and 7 bases, with 10 bases remaining between them. Germline V gene data show CDR1 as LNHNV and CDR2 as YYDKDF (reference sequence). The length of the CDR3 is 15 residues. The CDR3 is CATSRDMKENSPLHF. CDR3 DNA sequence: TGTGCCACCAGCAGAGATATGAAAGAAAATTCACCCCTCCACTTT.